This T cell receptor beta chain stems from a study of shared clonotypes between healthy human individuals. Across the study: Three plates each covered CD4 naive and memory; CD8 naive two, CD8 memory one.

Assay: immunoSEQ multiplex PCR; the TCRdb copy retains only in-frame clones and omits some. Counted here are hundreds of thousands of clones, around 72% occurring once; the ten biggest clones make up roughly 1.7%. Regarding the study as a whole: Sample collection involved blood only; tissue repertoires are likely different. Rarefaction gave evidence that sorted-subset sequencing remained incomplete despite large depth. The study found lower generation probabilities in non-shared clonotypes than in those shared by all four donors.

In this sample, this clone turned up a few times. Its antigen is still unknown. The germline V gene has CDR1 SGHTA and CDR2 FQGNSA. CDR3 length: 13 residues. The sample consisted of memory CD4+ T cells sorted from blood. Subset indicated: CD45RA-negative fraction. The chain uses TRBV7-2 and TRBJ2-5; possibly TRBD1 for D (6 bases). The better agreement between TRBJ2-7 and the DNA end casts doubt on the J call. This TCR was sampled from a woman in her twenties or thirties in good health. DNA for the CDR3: TGTGCCAGCAGCCGCAGGGGAGCCTACGAGCAGTACTTC. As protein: CASSRRGAYEQYF.